This entry lists 20 T cell receptor beta chains sequenced from one sample in a study of CD8 T cells in ankylosing spondylitis. TCRdb analysed the 5' RACE reads with MiXCR anew, one entry per CDR3 protein. Of 200,000 to 300,000 distinct CDR3 sequences listed, about 11% are singletons. The sequenced sample was blood, either unsorted or a sorted T cell fraction (not recorded which). The receptors come from a male donor with ankylosing spondylitis or in good health (not recorded which).

V is TRBV7-2 and J is TRBJ2-2; D may be TRBD2 (6 bases). The CDR3 extends over 16 amino acids. The germline gives CDR1 SGHTA, CDR2 FQGNSA. The germline V and J ends were trimmed by 6 bases and 7 bases, with 21 bases remaining between them. In DNA, the CDR3 is TGTGCCAGCAGGGCCCAGGGAGGCCTTACAGGCGGGGAGCTGTTTTTT. It specifies CASRAQGGLTGGELFF.

This clonotype came up many times. The chain uses TRBV15 and TRBJ1-1, with no clear D. Germline values: CDR1 LNHNV, CDR2 YYDKDF (reference sequence). Trimming left V 0 bases short and J 0 bases short, with 5 bases between. This CDR3 is built from 14 residues. This CDR3 is CATSRDLVNTEAFF. CDR3 sequence (DNA): TGTGCCACCAGCAGAGATCTGGTGAACACTGAAGCTTTCTTT.

This clonotype was found many times. The chain uses TRBV6-2 or TRBV6-3 and TRBJ2-3, with 7 bases aligning to TRBD2. The germline V gene has CDR1 MNHEY and CDR2 SVGEGT. Trimming took 6 bases from V and 4 from J; bases not matched to a gene: 1. There are 12 residues in the CDR3. The CDR3 spells CASRAGADTQYF. The CDR3 nucleotides read TGTGCCAGCAGGGCGGGGGCAGATACGCAGTATTTT.

This clonotype was counted ten times or more. The chain links TRBV4-1 to TRBJ1-1; a possible D gene is TRBD1 (5 bases). Germline CDR1 reads MGHRA; CDR2 reads YSYEKL. CDR3 length: 15 amino acids. V shed 1 base and J shed 5 bases, with 14 bases lying between them. CDR3 sequence (DNA): TGCGCCAGCAGCCAAGTAACCTTTGGGGGGACTGAAGCTTTCTTT. Translating gives CASSQVTFGGTEAFF.

This clonotype was detected only a few times. The V gene is TRBV23-1, the J gene TRBJ2-7, with 9 positions matching TRBD2. TRBV23-1 is an ORF, and what it does is uncertain. Trimming at V came to 8 bases and at J to 0 bases, leaving 8 bases not matched to a gene. The CDR3 covers 15 residues. The CDR3 sequence: CASGATSGSSYEQYF. Here the CDR3 DNA reads TGCGCCAGCGGGGCGACTAGCGGAAGCTCCTACGAGCAGTACTTC.

This clonotype was seen ten or more times. The chain recombines TRBV5-1 with TRBJ1-2; weak D call: TRBD1 (5 bases). The germline V gene has CDR1 SGHRS and CDR2 YFSETQ. Trimming took off 1 base at V and 2 bases at J, with 15 bases between the two ends. The CDR3 is made up of 16 amino acids. CDR3: CASSLRDARENYGYTF. DNA for the CDR3: TGCGCCAGCAGCTTGAGGGACGCTAGGGAGAACTATGGCTACACCTTC.

The chain employs TRBV7-9 and TRBJ2-7, with TRBD2 matching over 8 bases. The CDR3 contains 15 residues. Trimming took 3 bases from V and 0 from J; bases not matched to a gene: 4. Germline CDR1 reads SEHNR; CDR2 reads FQNEAQ (reference sequence). The CDR3 DNA is TGTGCCAGCAGCTTCGGCGGGAGGAGCTCCTACGAGCAGTACTTC. Translation gives CASSFGGRSSYEQYF.

This clonotype was seen repeatedly, ten times or more. The rearrangement links TRBV11-1 to TRBJ2-1, with D perhaps TRBD2 (6 bases). V lost 5 bases to trimming and J lost 9 bases, with 23 bases between them. The V gene's germline CDR1 is SGHAT and CDR2 FQDESV (reference sequence). The CDR3 runs 16 residues. CDR3 loop: CASSPPLRPAGGEQFF. The CDR3 DNA reads TGTGCCAGCAGCCCCCCCCTTAGACCAGCCGGGGGTGAGCAGTTCTTC. Using reference TRBV11-1 and TRBJ2-1 for the parts outside the CDR3, the full variable domain is EAEVAQSPRYKITEKSQAVAFWCDPISGHATLYWYRQILGQGPELLVQFQDESVVDDSQLPKDRFSAERLKGVDSTLKIQPAELGDSAMYLCASSPPLRPAGGEQFFGPGTRLTVL.

This clonotype was recorded once. Germline and junction disagree at one end, which may indicate a read error. The gene calls are TRBV5-1 and TRBJ2-1, with a possible D match to TRBD2 (5 bases). This CDR3 has 16 residues. The germline gives CDR1 SGHRS, CDR2 YFSETQ. The CDR3 coding sequence is TGCGCCATCAGCTTGGAGGTAGCCGAACCCTACAATGAGCAGTTCTTC. It yields the protein CAISLEVAEPYNEQFF.

Details on this clonotype: One base away lies a much larger clone, so this may be a sequencing read error. The rearrangement uses TRBV30 and TRBJ2-7; 9 positions match TRBD1. Germline CDR1 is GTSNPN and CDR2 is SVGIG (reference sequence). The CDR3 consists of 15 residues. The CDR3, as DNA: TGTACCTGCAGCCCTGGACAGGGGTTCTCCGACGAGCAGTACTTC. Its translation: CTCSPGQGFSDEQYF.

The sample holds a few counts of this clonotype. The chain combines TRBV4-2 with TRBJ2-3; 11 bases map to TRBD1. Germline CDR1 and CDR2: LGHNA and YNFKEQ. The CDR3 runs 18 residues. V gave up 4 bases and J gave up 3 bases; unmatched junction bases: 12. The CDR3 loop is CASSLPQGRDRGTDTQYF. The CDR3 coding sequence is TGTGCCAGCAGCCTCCCTCAGGGGAGGGACAGGGGGACAGATACGCAGTATTTT.

This clonotype was seen many times. This rearrangement joins TRBV5-1 to TRBJ2-3, with TRBD2 as a possible D gene (5 bases). This CDR3 spans 15 amino acids. Between the trimmed V and J ends, which lost 0 bases and 0 bases, there was a span of 8 bases. CDR1 is SGHRS, CDR2 YFSETQ, per germline. In DNA form, the CDR3 reads TGCGCCAGCAGCTTGGAAGGGAGCAGCACAGATACGCAGTATTTT. It translates to CASSLEGSSTDTQYF.

This clonotype was counted ten times or more. The chain employs TRBV29-1 and TRBJ2-3; 9 bases map to TRBD1. The CDR3 runs 15 residues. Unmatched junction bases numbered 6, after V lost 3 bases and J lost 2 bases. CDR1 SQVTM and CDR2 ANQGSEA come from the germline V gene. As DNA, the CDR3 is TGCAGCGTTGAGAGGACAGGGGCCCCCACAGATACGCAGTATTTT. This encodes CSVERTGAPTDTQYF.

This clonotype was observed many times. The chain uses TRBV5-1 and TRBJ1-4; D not resolved. V shed 1 base and J shed 7 bases, with 20 bases lying between them. This CDR3 spans 17 amino acids. Looked up from germline, CDR1 is SGHRS and CDR2 is YFSETQ. Written as DNA, the CDR3 is TGCGCCAGCAGCTTGCAACCCGAAGCGACGGGCGGTGAAAAACTGTTTTTT. This codes for CASSLQPEATGGEKLFF.

The chain recombines TRBV5-1 with TRBJ1-1; 9 bases are shared with TRBD1. J was trimmed by 7 bases and V by 0 bases; bases with no gene match: 22. CDR3 length equals 20 residues. CDR1 and CDR2 (germline): SGHRS, YFSETQ. This CDR3 is CASSLVGPNRFNRGRIEAFF. For the CDR3, the DNA is TGCGCCAGCAGCTTGGTAGGCCCAAACCGATTTAACAGGGGGCGAATTGAAGCTTTCTTT.

This clonotype was picked up many times. The V call is TRBV20-1, the J call TRBJ2-4, with D possibly TRBD1 on 5 matching bases. V lost 0 bases to trimming and J lost 3 bases, with 15 bases between them. Germline loops: CDR1 DFQATT, CDR2 SNEGSKA (reference sequence). CDR3 size: 16 residues. CDR3 in amino acids: CSARDGNDRSKNIQYF. Here the CDR3 DNA reads TGCAGTGCTAGAGATGGCAATGACAGAAGCAAAAACATTCAGTACTTC.

This clonotype has only a few counts. This chain joins TRBV30 and TRBJ2-1; 14 bases match TRBD2. Germline CDR1 GTSNPN, CDR2 SVGIG (reference sequence). The CDR3 has 15 residues. Trimming cost V 3 bases and J 9 bases; bases outside gene matches: 7. CDR3 sequence reads: CAWSRGLAGVLEQFF. The CDR3 region has the DNA TGTGCCTGGAGCCGGGGACTAGCGGGAGTCCTTGAGCAGTTCTTC.

This clonotype was found many times. CDR3 nucleotides: TGCAGTGCTAGGCCCCCAGGTTCCAGCTCACCCCTCCACTTT. Translated: CSARPPGSSSPLHF. The V call is TRBV20-1, the J call TRBJ1-6; D is unclear. CDR1 is DFQATT and CDR2 is SNEGSKA in the germline V gene (reference sequence). The CDR3 runs to 14 residues. Trimming stripped 3 bases from V and 10 bases from J, with 16 bases between.

This clonotype was detected ten times or more. The chain carries TRBV30 and TRBJ1-2; possible D gene TRBD1, 6 bases. V lost 4 bases and J lost 8, with 11 bases in between. Germline lookup yields CDR1 GTSNPN and CDR2 SVGIG (reference sequence). CDR3 length: 11 residues. The DNA for the CDR3 is TGTGCCTGGAACACCGGGGGCGGCTACACCTTC. Translation: CAWNTGGGYTF. The variable domain in full, with the rest retrieved from reference TRBV30 and TRBJ1-2, is SQTIHQWPATLVQPVGSPLSLECTVEGTSNPNLYWYRQAAGRGLQLLFYSVGIGQISSEVPQNLSASRPQDRQFILSSKKLLLSDSGFYLCAWNTGGGYTFGSGTRLTVV.

As regards this clonotype: A much larger clone differs by one base, so this may be a read error. V and J are TRBV7-2 and TRBJ1-1; a weak D match, TRBD1 (5 bases). This CDR3 is built from 13 residues. In germline, CDR1 is SGHTA, CDR2 FQGNSA. The DNA of the CDR3 is TGTGCCGGCAGCTACAGGCGAGGGACTGAAGCTTTCTTT. This encodes CAGSYRRGTEAFF.